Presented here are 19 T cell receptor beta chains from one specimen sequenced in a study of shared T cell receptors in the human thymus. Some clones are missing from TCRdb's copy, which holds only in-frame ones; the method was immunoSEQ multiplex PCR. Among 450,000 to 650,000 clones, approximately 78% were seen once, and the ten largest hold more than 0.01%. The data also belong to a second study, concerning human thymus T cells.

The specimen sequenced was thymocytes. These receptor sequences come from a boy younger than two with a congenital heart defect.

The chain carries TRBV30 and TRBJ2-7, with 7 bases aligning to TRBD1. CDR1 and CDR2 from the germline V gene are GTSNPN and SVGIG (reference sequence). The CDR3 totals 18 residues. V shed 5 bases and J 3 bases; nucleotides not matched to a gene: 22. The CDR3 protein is CAWQDLKRGTEAFYEQYF. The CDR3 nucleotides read TGTGCCTGGCAGGACCTAAAAAGGGGGACAGAGGCGTTCTACGAGCAGTACTTC.

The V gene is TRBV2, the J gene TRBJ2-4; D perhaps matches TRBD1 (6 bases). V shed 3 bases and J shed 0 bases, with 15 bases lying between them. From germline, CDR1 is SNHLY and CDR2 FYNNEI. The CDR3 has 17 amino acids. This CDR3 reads CASSDSGTPLAKNIQYF. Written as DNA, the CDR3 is TGTGCCAGCAGTGATTCCGGGACACCTCTAGCCAAAAACATTCAGTACTTC.

The CDR3, as DNA: TGTGCCAGCTCACTTCGGACAGGGGGAAACACCATATATTTT. Translation: CASSLRTGGNTIYF. This sequence joins TRBV18 and TRBJ1-3, with 8 bases fitting TRBD1. The germline V gene encodes CDR1 KGHSH and CDR2 LQKENI. This CDR3 spans 14 amino acids. The J segment lost 4 bases and the V segment lost 4 bases, leaving 3 bases of the junction unmatched.

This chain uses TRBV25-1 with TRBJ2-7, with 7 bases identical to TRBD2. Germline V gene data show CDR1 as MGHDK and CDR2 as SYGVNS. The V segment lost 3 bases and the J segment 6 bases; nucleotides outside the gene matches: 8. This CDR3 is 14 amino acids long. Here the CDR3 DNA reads TGTGCCAGCAGTGAGGGAGGGAACCTTGTCGAGCAGTACTTC. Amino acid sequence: CASSEGGNLVEQYF.

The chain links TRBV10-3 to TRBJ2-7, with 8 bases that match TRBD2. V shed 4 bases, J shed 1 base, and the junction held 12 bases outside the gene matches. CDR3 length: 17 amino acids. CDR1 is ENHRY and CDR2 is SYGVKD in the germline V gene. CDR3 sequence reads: CAISACGRRDRSYEQYF. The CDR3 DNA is TGTGCCATCAGTGCGTGCGGGAGGCGAGATCGTTCCTACGAGCAGTACTTC.

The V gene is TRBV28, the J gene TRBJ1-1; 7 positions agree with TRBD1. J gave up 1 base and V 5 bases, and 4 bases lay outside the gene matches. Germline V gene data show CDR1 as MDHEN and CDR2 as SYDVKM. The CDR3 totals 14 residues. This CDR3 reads CASSHTGANTEAFF. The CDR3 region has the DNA TGTGCCAGCAGTCACACAGGGGCGAACACTGAAGCTTTCTTT.

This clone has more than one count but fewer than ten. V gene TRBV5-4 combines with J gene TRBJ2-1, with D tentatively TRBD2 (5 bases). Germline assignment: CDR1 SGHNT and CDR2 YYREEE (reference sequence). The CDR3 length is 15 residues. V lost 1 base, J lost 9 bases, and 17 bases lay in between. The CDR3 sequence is CASSLPASPHLEQFF. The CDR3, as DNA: TGTGCCAGCAGCTTGCCGGCTAGCCCGCATCTTGAGCAGTTCTTC.

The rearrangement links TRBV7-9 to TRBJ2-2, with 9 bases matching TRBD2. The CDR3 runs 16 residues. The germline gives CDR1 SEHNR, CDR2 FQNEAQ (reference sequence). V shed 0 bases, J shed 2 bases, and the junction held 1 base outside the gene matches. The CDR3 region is CASSLAREGNTGELFF. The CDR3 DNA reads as TGTGCCAGCAGCTTAGCGCGGGAGGGTAACACCGGGGAGCTGTTTTTT. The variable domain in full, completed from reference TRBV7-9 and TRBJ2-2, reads DTGVSQNPRHKITKRGQNVTFRCDPISEHNRLYWYRQTLGQGPEFLTYFQNEAQLEKSRLLSDRFSAERPKGSFSTLEIQRTEQGDSAMYLCASSLAREGNTGELFFGEGSRLTVL.

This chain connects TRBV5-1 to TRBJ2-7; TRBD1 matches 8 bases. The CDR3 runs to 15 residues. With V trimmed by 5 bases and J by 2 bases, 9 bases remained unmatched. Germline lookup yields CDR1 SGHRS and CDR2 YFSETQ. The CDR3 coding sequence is TGCGCCAGCAGAAACCCGACAGGGGACCCCTACGAGCAGTACTTC. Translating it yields CASRNPTGDPYEQYF. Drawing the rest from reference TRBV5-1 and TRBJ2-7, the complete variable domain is KAGVTQTPRYLIKTRGQQVTLSCSPISGHRSVSWYQQTPGQGLQFLFEYFSETQRNKGNFPGRFSGRQFSNSRSEMNVSTLELGDSALYLCASRNPTGDPYEQYFGPGTRLTVT.

The CDR3 DNA is TGTGCCAGCAGCACTGAAGGACAGGGGGCTCTGAGCAATGAGCAGTTCTTC. Residues: CASSTEGQGALSNEQFF. The J gene is TRBJ2-1, the V gene TRBV5-4, with 11 nucleotides matching TRBD1. The CDR3 extends over 17 amino acids. Trimming took 4 bases from V and 6 from J; bases not matched to a gene: 12. Germline V lookup: CDR1 SGHNT, CDR2 YYREEE (reference sequence).

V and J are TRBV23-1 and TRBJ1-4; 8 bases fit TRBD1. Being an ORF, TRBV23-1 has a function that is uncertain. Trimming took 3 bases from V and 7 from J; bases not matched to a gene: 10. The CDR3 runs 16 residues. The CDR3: CASSHPRQGTSEKLFF. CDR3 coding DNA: TGCGCCAGCAGTCACCCTCGACAGGGGACGAGTGAAAAACTGTTTTTT.

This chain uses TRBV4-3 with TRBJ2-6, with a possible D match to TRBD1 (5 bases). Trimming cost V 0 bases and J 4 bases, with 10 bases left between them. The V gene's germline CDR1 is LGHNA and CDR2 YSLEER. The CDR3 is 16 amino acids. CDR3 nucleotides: TGCGCCAGCAGCCAAGAAGTCAGGGTCGGGGCCAACGTCCTGACTTTC. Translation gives CASSQEVRVGANVLTF.

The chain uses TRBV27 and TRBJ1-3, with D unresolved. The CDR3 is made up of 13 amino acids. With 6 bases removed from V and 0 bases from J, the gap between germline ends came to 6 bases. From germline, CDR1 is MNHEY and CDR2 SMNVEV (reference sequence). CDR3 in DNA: TGTGCCAGCAGGAGGGCCTCTGGAAACACCATATATTTT. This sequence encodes CASRRASGNTIYF.

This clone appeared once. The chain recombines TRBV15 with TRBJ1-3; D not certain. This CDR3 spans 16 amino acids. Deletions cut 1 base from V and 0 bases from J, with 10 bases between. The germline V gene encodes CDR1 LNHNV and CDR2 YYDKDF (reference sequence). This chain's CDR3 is CATSRVGTNSGNTIYF. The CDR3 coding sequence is TGTGCCACCAGCAGAGTGGGCACCAACTCTGGAAACACCATATATTTT.

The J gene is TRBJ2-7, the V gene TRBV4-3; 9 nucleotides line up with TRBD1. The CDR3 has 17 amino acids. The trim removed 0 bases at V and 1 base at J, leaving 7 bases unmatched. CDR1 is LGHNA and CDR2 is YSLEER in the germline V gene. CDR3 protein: CASSQDLAGQGSYEQYF. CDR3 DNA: TGCGCCAGCAGCCAAGATCTGGCGGGACAGGGATCCTACGAGCAGTACTTC.

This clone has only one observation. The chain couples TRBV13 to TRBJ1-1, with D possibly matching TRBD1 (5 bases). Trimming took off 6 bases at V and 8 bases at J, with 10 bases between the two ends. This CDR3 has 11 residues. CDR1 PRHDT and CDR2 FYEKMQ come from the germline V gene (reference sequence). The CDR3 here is CASRKYREAFF. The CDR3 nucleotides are TGTGCCAGCAGGAAGTACAGGGAAGCTTTCTTT. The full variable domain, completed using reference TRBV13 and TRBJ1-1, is AAGVIQSPRHLIKEKRETATLKCYPIPRHDTVYWYQQGPGQDPQFLISFYEKMQSDKGSIPDRFSAQQFSDYHSELNMSSLELGDSALYFCASRKYREAFFGQGTRLTVV.

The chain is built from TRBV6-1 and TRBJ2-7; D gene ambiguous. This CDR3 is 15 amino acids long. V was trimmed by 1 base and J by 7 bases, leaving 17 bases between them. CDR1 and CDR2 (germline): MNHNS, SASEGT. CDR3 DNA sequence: TGTGCCAGCAGTGAAGGTACAGTAAGTGGAAGGGAGCAGTACTTC. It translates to CASSEGTVSGREQYF.

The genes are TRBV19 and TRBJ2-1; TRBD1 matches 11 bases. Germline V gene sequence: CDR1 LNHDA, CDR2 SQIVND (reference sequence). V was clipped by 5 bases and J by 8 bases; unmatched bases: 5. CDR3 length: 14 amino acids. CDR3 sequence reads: CASSALGQGDEQFF. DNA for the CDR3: TGTGCCAGTAGTGCCTTGGGACAGGGGGATGAGCAGTTCTTC.

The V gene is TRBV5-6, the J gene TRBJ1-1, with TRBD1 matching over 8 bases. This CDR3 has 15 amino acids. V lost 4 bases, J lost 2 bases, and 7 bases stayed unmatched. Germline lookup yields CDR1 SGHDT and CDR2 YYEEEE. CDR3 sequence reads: CASSDRTGINTEAFF. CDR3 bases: TGTGCCAGCAGCGACCGGACAGGGATCAACACTGAAGCTTTCTTT.